A selection of T cell receptor beta chains follows, all from one sample in a study of OX40 agonist ivuxolimab in advanced cancers. Libraries were prepared by immunoSEQ multiplex PCR; TCRdb keeps only in-frame clonotypes and omits some of them. The sample contains 90,000 to 100,000 clones, approximately 95% of which appear only once. Sample: CD4+ or CD8+ T cells sorted from blood, taken in a trial of the OX40 agonist ivuxolimab. The source of these receptors is an adult with an advanced solid tumor such as melanoma, head and neck, liver or kidney cancer. Both conserved end residues are part of each CDR3. Each record gives: J gene, clone size, V gene, D gene, CDR3 protein, CDR3 DNA. A D gene is named only where the DNA matches it firmly. Not every row has a clone size; where given, it reads once, few, many or a size class.

j_call: TRBJ2-7
clone_size: once
v_call: TRBV7-9
d_call: TRBD2
cdr3_aa: CASSAGTSGSYEQYF
cdr3_nt: TGTGCCAGCAGCGCCGGGACTAGCGGCTCCTACGAGCAGTACTTC

j_call: TRBJ1-5
clone_size: NA
v_call: TRBV28
d_call: NA
cdr3_aa: CASSLGGSNQPQHF
cdr3_nt: TGTGCCAGCAGCCTTGGTGGTAGCAATCAGCCCCAGCATTTT

j_call: TRBJ2-2
clone_size: NA
v_call: TRBV19
d_call: TRBD1
cdr3_aa: CASTLGTGGTGELFF
cdr3_nt: TGTGCCAGTACCTTAGGAACAGGGGGCACCGGGGAGCTGTTTTTT

j_call: TRBJ1-5
clone_size: NA
v_call: TRBV7-9
d_call: NA
cdr3_aa: CASSFEGNQPQHF
cdr3_nt: TGTGCCAGCAGCTTCGAGGGTAATCAGCCCCAGCATTTT

j_call: TRBJ2-2
clone_size: NA
v_call: TRBV19
d_call: NA
cdr3_aa: CASSIWGANTGELFF
cdr3_nt: TGTGCCAGTAGTATCTGGGGGGCGAACACCGGGGAGCTGTTTTTT

j_call: TRBJ2-7
clone_size: NA
v_call: TRBV5-1
d_call: TRBD1
cdr3_aa: CASSLWDRGTYEQYF
cdr3_nt: TGCGCCAGCAGCTTGTGGGACAGGGGGACCTACGAGCAGTACTTC

j_call: TRBJ2-7
clone_size: NA
v_call: TRBV7-2
d_call: TRBD2
cdr3_aa: CASSPMREGRMYF
cdr3_nt: TGTGCCAGCAGCCCTATGCGGGAGGGCCGAATGTACTTC

j_call: TRBJ1-1
clone_size: once
v_call: TRBV29-1
d_call: NA
cdr3_aa: CSVPRTESEAFF
cdr3_nt: TGCAGCGTCCCCCGGACAGAGTCTGAAGCTTTCTTT

j_call: TRBJ2-2
clone_size: NA
v_call: TRBV2
d_call: NA
cdr3_aa: CASSEKDTGELFF
cdr3_nt: TGTGCCAGCAGTGAAAAGGACACCGGGGAGCTGTTTTTT

j_call: TRBJ2-1
clone_size: NA
v_call: TRBV7-2
d_call: TRBD2
cdr3_aa: CASSLVSGSFPHNEQFF
cdr3_nt: TGTGCCAGCAGCTTAGTCAGCGGGAGCTTTCCTCACAATGAGCAGTTCTTC

j_call: TRBJ2-7
clone_size: NA
v_call: TRBV27
d_call: TRBD2
cdr3_aa: CASSLSGGASYEQYF
cdr3_nt: TGTGCCAGCAGTTTAAGCGGGGGGGCCTCCTACGAGCAGTACTTC

j_call: TRBJ1-1
clone_size: NA
v_call: TRBV7-9
d_call: TRBD1
cdr3_aa: CASSPPTGITEAFF
cdr3_nt: TGTGCCAGCAGCCCTCCGACAGGGATAACTGAAGCTTTCTTT

j_call: TRBJ2-5
clone_size: NA
v_call: TRBV2
d_call: NA
cdr3_aa: CASSDPPQETQYF
cdr3_nt: TGTGCCAGCAGTGATCCGCCGCAAGAGACCCAGTACTTC

j_call: TRBJ2-3
clone_size: NA
v_call: TRBV6-5
d_call: TRBD1
cdr3_aa: CASSYTRQGPQYF
cdr3_nt: TGTGCCAGCAGTTACACCCGACAGGGGCCGCAGTATTTT

j_call: TRBJ1-2
clone_size: NA
v_call: TRBV14
d_call: NA
cdr3_aa: CASSQDGYGYTF
cdr3_nt: TGTGCCAGCAGCCAAGATGGCTATGGCTACACCTTC

j_call: TRBJ1-5
clone_size: NA
v_call: TRBV9
d_call: NA
cdr3_aa: CASSVGPYSNQPQHF
cdr3_nt: TGTGCCAGCAGCGTGGGCCCGTATAGCAATCAGCCCCAGCATTTT

j_call: TRBJ2-1
clone_size: NA
v_call: TRBV6-1
d_call: TRBD2
cdr3_aa: CASSTSGGINEQFF
cdr3_nt: TGTGCCAGCAGTACTAGCGGGGGCATCAATGAGCAGTTCTTC

j_call: TRBJ1-1
clone_size: NA
v_call: TRBV27
d_call: NA
cdr3_aa: CASGGTEAFF
cdr3_nt: TGTGCCAGCGGAGGAACTGAAGCTTTCTTT

j_call: TRBJ1-4
clone_size: NA
v_call: TRBV2
d_call: TRBD1
cdr3_aa: CASRTGNEKLFF
cdr3_nt: TGTGCCAGCAGGACAGGGAATGAAAAACTGTTTTTT

j_call: TRBJ2-7
clone_size: NA
v_call: TRBV4-3
d_call: TRBD2
cdr3_aa: CASSQDLVAGGNYEQYF
cdr3_nt: TGCGCCAGCAGCCAAGATTTGGTAGCGGGAGGAAACTACGAGCAGTACTTC

j_call: TRBJ2-7
clone_size: once
v_call: TRBV4-3
d_call: NA
cdr3_aa: CASSQDLTAPTSREQYF
cdr3_nt: TGCGCCAGCAGCCAAGATCTTACAGCGCCCACCTCCCGGGAGCAGTACTTC

j_call: TRBJ1-2
clone_size: NA
v_call: TRBV27
d_call: NA
cdr3_aa: CASSFSGALGYGYTF
cdr3_nt: TGTGCCAGCAGTTTCTCGGGGGCTCTAGGCTATGGCTACACCTTC

j_call: TRBJ2-5
clone_size: once
v_call: TRBV11-2
d_call: NA
cdr3_aa: CASSPFAETQYF
cdr3_nt: TGTGCCAGCAGCCCCTTCGCCGAGACCCAGTACTTC

j_call: TRBJ2-3
clone_size: NA
v_call: TRBV6-5
d_call: TRBD1
cdr3_aa: CASRTGQASTDTQYF
cdr3_nt: TGTGCCAGCAGGACGGGACAGGCTAGCACAGATACGCAGTATTTT

j_call: TRBJ2-7
clone_size: NA
v_call: TRBV18
d_call: NA
cdr3_aa: CASSPGTTYEQYF
cdr3_nt: TGTGCCAGCTCACCGGGCACCACCTACGAGCAGTACTTC

j_call: TRBJ2-7
clone_size: NA
v_call: TRBV11-2
d_call: TRBD1
cdr3_aa: CASSLGDSTYEQYF
cdr3_nt: TGTGCCAGCAGCTTAGGGGACAGCACCTACGAGCAGTACTTC